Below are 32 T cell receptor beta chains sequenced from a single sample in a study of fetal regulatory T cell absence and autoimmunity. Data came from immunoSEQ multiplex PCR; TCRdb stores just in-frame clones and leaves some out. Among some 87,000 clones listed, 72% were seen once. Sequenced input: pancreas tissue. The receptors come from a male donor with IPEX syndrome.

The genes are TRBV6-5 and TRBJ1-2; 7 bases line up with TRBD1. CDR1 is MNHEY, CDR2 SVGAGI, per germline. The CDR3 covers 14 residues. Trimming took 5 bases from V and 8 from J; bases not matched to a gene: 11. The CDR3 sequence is CASSPRGQFGGYTF. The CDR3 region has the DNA TGTGCCAGCAGTCCCAGGGGACAGTTTGGGGGCTACACCTTC.

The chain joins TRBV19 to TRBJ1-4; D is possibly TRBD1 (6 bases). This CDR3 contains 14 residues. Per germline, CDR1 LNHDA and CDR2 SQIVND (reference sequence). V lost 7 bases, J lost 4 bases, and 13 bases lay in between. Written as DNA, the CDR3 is TGTGCCAGTAATCCGGGACACCTTAATGAAAAACTGTTTTTT. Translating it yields CASNPGHLNEKLFF.

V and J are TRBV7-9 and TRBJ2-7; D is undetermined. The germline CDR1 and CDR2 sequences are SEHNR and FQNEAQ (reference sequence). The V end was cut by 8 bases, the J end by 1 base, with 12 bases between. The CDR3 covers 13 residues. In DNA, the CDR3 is TGTGCCAGCCGTCGTGCCGGATCCTACGAGCAGTACTTC. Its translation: CASRRAGSYEQYF.

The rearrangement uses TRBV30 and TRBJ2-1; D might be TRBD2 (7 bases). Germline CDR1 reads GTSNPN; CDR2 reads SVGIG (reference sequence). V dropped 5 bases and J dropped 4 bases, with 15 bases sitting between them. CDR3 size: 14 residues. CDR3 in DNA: TGTGCCTGGCAGAGGGGGGGGGCTTACAATGAGCAGTTCTTC. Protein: CAWQRGGAYNEQFF.

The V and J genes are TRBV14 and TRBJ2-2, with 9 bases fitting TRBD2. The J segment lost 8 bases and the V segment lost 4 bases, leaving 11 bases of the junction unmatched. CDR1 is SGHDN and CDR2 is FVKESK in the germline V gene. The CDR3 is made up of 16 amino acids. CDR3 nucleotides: TGTGCCAGCAGCCTCGTTTTAGCGGGAGTTTCGGGGGAGCTGTTTTTT. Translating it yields CASSLVLAGVSGELFF.

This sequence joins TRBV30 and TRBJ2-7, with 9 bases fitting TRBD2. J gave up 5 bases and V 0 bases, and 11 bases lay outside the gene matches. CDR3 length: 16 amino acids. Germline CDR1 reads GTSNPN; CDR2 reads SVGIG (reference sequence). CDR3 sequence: CAWSVNPSSGGNEQYF. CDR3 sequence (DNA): TGTGCCTGGAGTGTAAACCCCTCGAGCGGGGGGAACGAGCAGTACTTC.

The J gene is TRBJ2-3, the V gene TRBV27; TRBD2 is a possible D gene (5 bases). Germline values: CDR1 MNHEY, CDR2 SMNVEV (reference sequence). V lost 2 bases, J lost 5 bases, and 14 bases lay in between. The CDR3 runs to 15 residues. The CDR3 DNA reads TGTGCCAGCAGTTTAGGACTGCCGTGGGGAGATACGCAGTATTTT. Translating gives CASSLGLPWGDTQYF.

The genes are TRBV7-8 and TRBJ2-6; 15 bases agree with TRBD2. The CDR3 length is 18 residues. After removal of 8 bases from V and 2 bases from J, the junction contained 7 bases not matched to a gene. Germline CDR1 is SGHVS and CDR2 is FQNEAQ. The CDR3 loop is CASPEGLAGGTGANVLTF. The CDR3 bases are TGTGCCAGCCCAGAGGGACTAGCGGGGGGTACTGGGGCCAACGTCCTGACTTTC.

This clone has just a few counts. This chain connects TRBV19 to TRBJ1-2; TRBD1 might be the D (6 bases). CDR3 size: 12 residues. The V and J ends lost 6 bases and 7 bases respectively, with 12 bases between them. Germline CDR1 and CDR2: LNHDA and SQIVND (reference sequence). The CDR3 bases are TGTGCCAGTAGAGCCCCCAGGGGTGGCTACACCTTC. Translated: CASRAPRGGYTF. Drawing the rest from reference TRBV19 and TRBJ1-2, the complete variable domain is DGGITQSPKYLFRKEGQNVTLSCEQNLNHDAMYWYRQDPGQGLRLIYYSQIVNDFQKGDIAEGYSVSREKKESFPLTVTSAQKNPTAFYLCASRAPRGGYTFGSGTRLTVV.

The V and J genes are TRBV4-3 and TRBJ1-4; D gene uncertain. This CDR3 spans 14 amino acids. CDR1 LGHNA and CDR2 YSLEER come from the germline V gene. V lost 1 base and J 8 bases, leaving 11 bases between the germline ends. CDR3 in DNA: TGCGCCAGCAGCCAAGCCCCTTTATGGGAAAAACTGTTTTTT. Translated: CASSQAPLWEKLFF.

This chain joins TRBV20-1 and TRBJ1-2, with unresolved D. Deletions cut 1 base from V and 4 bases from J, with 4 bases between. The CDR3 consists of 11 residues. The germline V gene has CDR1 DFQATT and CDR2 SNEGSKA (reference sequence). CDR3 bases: TGCAGTGCTAGAGGGGGCTATGGCTACACCTTC. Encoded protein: CSARGGYGYTF.

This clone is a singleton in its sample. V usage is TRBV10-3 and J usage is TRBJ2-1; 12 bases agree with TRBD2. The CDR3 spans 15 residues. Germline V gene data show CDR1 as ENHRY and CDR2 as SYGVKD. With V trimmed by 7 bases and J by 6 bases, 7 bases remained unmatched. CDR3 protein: CAIKLTSGGPNEQFF. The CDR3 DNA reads TGTGCCATCAAGCTGACTAGCGGGGGACCCAATGAGCAGTTCTTC.

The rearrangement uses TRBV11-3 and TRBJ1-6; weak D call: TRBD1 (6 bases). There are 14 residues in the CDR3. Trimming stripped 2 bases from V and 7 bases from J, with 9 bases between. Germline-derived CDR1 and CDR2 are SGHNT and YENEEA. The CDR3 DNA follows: TGTGCCAGCAGCTTAAGGGGGGTGAATTCACCCCTCCACTTT. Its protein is CASSLRGVNSPLHF.

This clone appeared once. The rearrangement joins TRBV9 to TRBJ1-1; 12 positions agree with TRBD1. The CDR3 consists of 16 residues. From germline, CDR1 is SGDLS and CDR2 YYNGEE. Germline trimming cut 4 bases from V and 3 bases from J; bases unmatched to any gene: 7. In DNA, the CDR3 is TGTGCCAGCAGCCCGGGGGACAGGGGGCCGGACACTGAAGCTTTCTTT. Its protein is CASSPGDRGPDTEAFF.

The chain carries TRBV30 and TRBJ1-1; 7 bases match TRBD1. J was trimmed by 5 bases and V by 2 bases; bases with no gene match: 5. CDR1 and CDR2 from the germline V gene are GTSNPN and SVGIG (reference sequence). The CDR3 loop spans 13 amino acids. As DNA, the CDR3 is TGTGCCTGGAGTCGACAGGGAGGGACTGAAGCTTTCTTT. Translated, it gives CAWSRQGGTEAFF.

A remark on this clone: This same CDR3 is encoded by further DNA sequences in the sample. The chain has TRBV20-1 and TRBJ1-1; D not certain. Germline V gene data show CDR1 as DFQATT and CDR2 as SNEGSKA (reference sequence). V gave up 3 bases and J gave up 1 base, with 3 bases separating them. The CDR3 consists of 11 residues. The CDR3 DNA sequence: TGCAGTGCTAGGGGGAACACTGAAGCTTTCTTT. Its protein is CSARGNTEAFF.

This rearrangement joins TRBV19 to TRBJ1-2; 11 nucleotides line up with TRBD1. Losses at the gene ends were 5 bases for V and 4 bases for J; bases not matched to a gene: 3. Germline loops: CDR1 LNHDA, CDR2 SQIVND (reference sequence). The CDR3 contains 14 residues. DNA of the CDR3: TGTGCCAGTAGTGGACAGGGGGCAAGCTATGGCTACACCTTC. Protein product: CASSGQGASYGYTF.

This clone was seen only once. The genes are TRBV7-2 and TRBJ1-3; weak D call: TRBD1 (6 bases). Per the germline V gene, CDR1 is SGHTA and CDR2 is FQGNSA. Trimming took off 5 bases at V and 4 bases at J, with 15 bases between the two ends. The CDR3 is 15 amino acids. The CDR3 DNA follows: TGTGCCAGCAGCCCCCGTGGGGGCAGAGGAAACACCATATATTTT. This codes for CASSPRGGRGNTIYF.

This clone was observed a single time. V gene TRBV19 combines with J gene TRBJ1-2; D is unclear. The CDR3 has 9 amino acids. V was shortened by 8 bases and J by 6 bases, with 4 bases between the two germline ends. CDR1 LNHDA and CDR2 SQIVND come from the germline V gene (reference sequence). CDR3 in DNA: TGTGCCAGTGGAAATGGCTACACCTTC. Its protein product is CASGNGYTF.

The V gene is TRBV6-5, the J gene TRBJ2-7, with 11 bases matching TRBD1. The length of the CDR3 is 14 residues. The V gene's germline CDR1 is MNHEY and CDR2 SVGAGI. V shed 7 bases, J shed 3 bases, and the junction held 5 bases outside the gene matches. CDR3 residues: CASMSGTGGYEQYF. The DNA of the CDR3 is TGTGCCAGCATGTCCGGGACAGGGGGCTACGAGCAGTACTTC.

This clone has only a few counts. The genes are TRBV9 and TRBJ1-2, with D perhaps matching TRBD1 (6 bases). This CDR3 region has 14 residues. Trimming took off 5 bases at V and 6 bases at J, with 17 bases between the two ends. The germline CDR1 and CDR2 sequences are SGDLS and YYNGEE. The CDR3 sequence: CASRHSGAGDGYTF. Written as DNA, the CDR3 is TGTGCCAGCAGGCATTCGGGCGCAGGGGATGGCTACACCTTC.

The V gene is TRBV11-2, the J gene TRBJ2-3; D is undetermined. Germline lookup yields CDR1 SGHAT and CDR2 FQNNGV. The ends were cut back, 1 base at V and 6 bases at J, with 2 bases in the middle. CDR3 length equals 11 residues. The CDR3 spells CASSLGDTQYF. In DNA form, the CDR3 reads TGTGCCAGCAGCTTAGGGGATACGCAGTATTTT. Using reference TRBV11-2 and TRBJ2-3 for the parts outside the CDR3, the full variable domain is EAGVAQSPRYKIIEKRQSVAFWCNPISGHATLYWYQQILGQGPKLLIQFQNNGVVDDSQLPKDRFSAERLKGVDSTLKIQPAKLEDSAVYLCASSLGDTQYFGPGTRLTVL.

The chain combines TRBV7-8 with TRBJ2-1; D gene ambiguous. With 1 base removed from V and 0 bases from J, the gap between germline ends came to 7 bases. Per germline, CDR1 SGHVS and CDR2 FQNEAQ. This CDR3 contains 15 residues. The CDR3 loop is CASSLGLVSYNEQFF. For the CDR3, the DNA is TGTGCCAGCAGCTTAGGGCTAGTCTCCTACAATGAGCAGTTCTTC.

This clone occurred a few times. CDR3 loop: CASRSDRNDGYEQYF. The DNA for the CDR3 is TGTGCCTCCCGGTCGGACAGGAACGATGGGTACGAGCAGTACTTC. This chain uses TRBV6-5 with TRBJ2-7; 7 bases match TRBD1. V trimming: 11 bases; J trimming: 4 bases; junction bases outside the gene matches: 17. The V gene's germline CDR1 is MNHEY and CDR2 SVGAGI. This CDR3 comprises 15 residues.

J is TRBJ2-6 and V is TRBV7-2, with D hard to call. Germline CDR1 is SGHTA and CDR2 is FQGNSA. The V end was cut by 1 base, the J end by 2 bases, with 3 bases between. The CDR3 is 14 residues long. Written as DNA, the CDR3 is TGTGCCAGCAGCTTAGGGGCTGGGGCCAACGTCCTGACTTTC. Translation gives CASSLGAGANVLTF.

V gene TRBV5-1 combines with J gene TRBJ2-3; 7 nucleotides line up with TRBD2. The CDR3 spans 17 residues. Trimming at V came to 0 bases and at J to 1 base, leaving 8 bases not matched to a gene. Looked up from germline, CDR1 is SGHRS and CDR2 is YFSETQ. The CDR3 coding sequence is TGCGCCAGCAGCTTGGGGGGTAGCGGGCTACGCACAGATACGCAGTATTTT. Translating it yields CASSLGGSGLRTDTQYF.

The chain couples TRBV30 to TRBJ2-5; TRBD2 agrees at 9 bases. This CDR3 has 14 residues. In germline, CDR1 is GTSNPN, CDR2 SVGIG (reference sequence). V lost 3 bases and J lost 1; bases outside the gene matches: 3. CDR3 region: CAWRASGIQETQYF. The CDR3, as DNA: TGTGCCTGGAGAGCTAGCGGGATCCAAGAGACCCAGTACTTC.

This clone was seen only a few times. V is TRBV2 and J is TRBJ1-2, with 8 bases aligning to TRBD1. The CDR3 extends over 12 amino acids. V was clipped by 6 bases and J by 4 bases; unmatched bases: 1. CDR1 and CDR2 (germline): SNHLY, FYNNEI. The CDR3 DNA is TGTGCCAGCAGGGACAGGGTCTATGGCTACACCTTC. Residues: CASRDRVYGYTF.

CDR3 DNA sequence: TGTGCCAGCAGCTTGGGACAGTGGAACTATGGCTACACCTTC. It codes for CASSLGQWNYGYTF. The V gene is TRBV5-5, the J gene TRBJ1-2; D might be TRBD1 (5 bases). Looked up from germline, CDR1 is SGHKS and CDR2 is YYEKEE (reference sequence). The CDR3 runs 14 residues. Trimming shortened V by 0 bases and J by 2 bases, and 8 bases separated the two germline ends. Combining the CDR3 with reference TRBV5-5 and TRBJ1-2 gives the whole variable domain DAGVTQSPTHLIKTRGQQVTLRCSPISGHKSVSWYQQVLGQGPQFIFQYYEKEERGRGNFPDRFSARQFPNYSSELNVNALLLGDSALYLCASSLGQWNYGYTFGSGTRLTVV.

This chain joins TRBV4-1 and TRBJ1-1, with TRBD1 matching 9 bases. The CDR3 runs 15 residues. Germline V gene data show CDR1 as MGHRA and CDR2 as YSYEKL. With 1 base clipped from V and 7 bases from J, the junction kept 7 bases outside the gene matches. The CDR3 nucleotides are TGCGCCAGCAGCCAAGTCTACAGGGGGCGTAGTGAAGCTTTCTTT. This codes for CASSQVYRGRSEAFF.

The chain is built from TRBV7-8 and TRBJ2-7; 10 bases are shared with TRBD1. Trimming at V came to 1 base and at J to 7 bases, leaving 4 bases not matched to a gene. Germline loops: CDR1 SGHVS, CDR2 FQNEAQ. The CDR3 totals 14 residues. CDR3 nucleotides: TGTGCCAGCAGCTTAGTAGGGGACAGGGGAGAGCAGTACTTC. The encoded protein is CASSLVGDRGEQYF.

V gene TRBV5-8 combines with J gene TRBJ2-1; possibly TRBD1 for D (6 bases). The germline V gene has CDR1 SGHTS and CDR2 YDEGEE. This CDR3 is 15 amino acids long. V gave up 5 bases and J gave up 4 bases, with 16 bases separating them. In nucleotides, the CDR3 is TGTGCCAGCAGTTTACCGGGACACCTTTACAATGAGCAGTTCTTC. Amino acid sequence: CASSLPGHLYNEQFF. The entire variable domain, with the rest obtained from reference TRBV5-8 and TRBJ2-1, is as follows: EAGVTQSPTHLIKTRGQQATLRCSPISGHTSVYWYQQALGLGLQFLLWYDEGEERNRGNFPPRFSGRQFPNYSSELNVNALELEDSALYLCASSLPGHLYNEQFFGPGTRLTVL.